This is a list of T cell receptor beta chains from one sample in a study of cytomegalovirus exposure and HLA in healthy donors. Repertoires were generated with immunoSEQ multiplex PCR, while TCRdb's copy carries only in-frame clones and drops some. The table shows around 150,000 clones, with roughly 80% occurring only once. Sequenced material: PBMCs. The origin of the receptors is a man in his fifties in good health and CMV-seropositive. Each CDR3 is given with its conserved first and last residue. The D gene is left open where the match is weak. Clone size is shown for a subset of rows, as once, few, many or a class of expanded clone.

cdr3_aa cdr3_nt clone_size j_call v_call d_call
CASSHNRGEAFF TGCGCCAGCAGCCACAACAGGGGCGAAGCTTTCTTT - TRBJ1-1 TRBV4-1 TRBD1
CASSLPSTGFGEQYF TGTGCCAGCAGTTTGCCCTCGACAGGGTTCGGCGAGCAGTACTTC - TRBJ2-7 TRBV28 TRBD1
CASSLGPPRGQGHQPQHF TGTGCCAGCAGCTTGGGTCCCCCCAGGGGTCAGGGTCATCAGCCCCAGCATTTT - TRBJ1-5 TRBV5-4 -
CASRQGAHSPLHF TGTGCCAGCAGGCAGGGGGCACATTCACCCCTCCACTTT - TRBJ1-6 TRBV28 TRBD1
CASSQDRGTGETQYF TGCGCCAGCAGCCAAGATCGGGGGACAGGGGAGACCCAGTACTTC few TRBJ2-5 TRBV4-3 TRBD1
CASSQVGGTGELFF TGCGCCAGCAGCCAAGTGGGGGGTACCGGGGAGCTGTTTTTT few TRBJ2-2 TRBV4-3 -
CASSWQGASYEQYF TGCGCCAGCAGTTGGCAGGGGGCGAGCTACGAGCAGTACTTC - TRBJ2-7 TRBV5-1 TRBD1
CASSLVSGGAWETQYF TGTGCCAGCAGTTTAGTCAGCGGGGGGGCATGGGAGACCCAGTACTTC once TRBJ2-5 TRBV28 TRBD2
CASGGLYNSPLHF TGTGCCAGCGGAGGGCTTTACAATTCACCCCTCCACTTT few TRBJ1-6 TRBV7-9 -
CASSQNTGSDANTGELFF TGCGCCAGCAGCCAAAATACGGGGAGCGACGCGAACACCGGGGAGCTGTTTTTT few TRBJ2-2 TRBV4-3 -
CIEKKLQGWDMNTEAFF TGCATCGAAAAAAAGTTACAGGGGTGGGACATGAACACTGAAGCTTTCTTT - TRBJ1-1 TRBV29-1 TRBD1
CASSYSASKNTEAFF TGTGCCAGCAGTTACTCAGCTTCCAAGAACACTGAAGCTTTCTTT - TRBJ1-1 TRBV6-5 -
CASSYLLADVNYGYTF TGTGCCAGCAGTTACCTCCTTGCAGATGTAAACTATGGCTACACCTTC - TRBJ1-2 TRBV6-5 -
CASSLGSGGSYEQYF TGTGCCAGCAGCTTAGGGTCAGGGGGCTCCTACGAGCAGTACTTC - TRBJ2-7 TRBV7-2 TRBD1
CASIGGLGGSDTQYF TGCGCCAGCATCGGGGGACTAGGAGGGTCAGATACGCAGTATTTT - TRBJ2-3 TRBV5-1 TRBD2
CASSLSTSAGTDTQYF TGTGCCAGCAGCTTATCGACTAGCGCAGGGACAGATACGCAGTATTTT - TRBJ2-3 TRBV7-9 TRBD2
CASSPGQGVGNEQFF TGCGCCAGCAGCCCGGGACAGGGAGTAGGCAATGAGCAGTTCTTC - TRBJ2-1 TRBV5-1 TRBD1
CASSSRDSTQPQHF TGTGCCAGCAGCTCCCGGGACAGTACGCAGCCCCAGCATTTT once TRBJ1-5 TRBV7-2 TRBD1
CAISSTSGGQTYEQYF TGTGCCATCAGTTCCACTAGCGGGGGGCAAACCTACGAGCAGTACTTC - TRBJ2-7 TRBV10-3 TRBD2
CASSFGGVYEQYF TGTGCCAGCAGTTTTGGAGGGGTCTACGAGCAGTACTTC once TRBJ2-7 TRBV27 -
CATDLVYEQYF TGTGCCACCGACTTGGTCTACGAGCAGTACTTC - TRBJ2-7 TRBV5-8 -
CASSLGLAGADTQYF TGTGCCAGCAGCCTCGGACTAGCGGGGGCTGATACGCAGTATTTT - TRBJ2-3 TRBV4-2 TRBD2
CASSESAGSLYGYTF TGTGCCAGCAGTGAGTCTGCAGGGTCCCTTTATGGCTACACCTTC - TRBJ1-2 TRBV2 -
CASSLIAGGRNTGELFF TGTGCCAGCAGCTTAATAGCGGGGGGGCGGAACACCGGGGAGCTGTTTTTT once TRBJ2-2 TRBV7-3 TRBD2
CASSRGQARNQPQHF TGTGCCAGCAGCCGCGGACAGGCCCGCAATCAGCCCCAGCATTTT - TRBJ1-5 TRBV13 TRBD1
CASSRFDEQYF TGTGCCAGCAGCCGGTTTGACGAGCAGTACTTC - TRBJ2-7 TRBV5-4 -
CASSLPGLAGSYEQYF TGCGCCAGCAGCTTGCCGGGACTAGCGGGCTCCTACGAGCAGTACTTC - TRBJ2-7 TRBV5-1 TRBD2
CASRGQGASYERYF TGTGCCAGCAGAGGACAGGGGGCCTCCTACGAGCGGTACTTC once TRBJ2-7 TRBV6-5 TRBD1
CATGLNEKLFF TGTGCCACAGGGCTGAATGAAAAACTGTTTTTT few TRBJ1-4 TRBV10-3 -
CASSVLSSGEQFF TGTGCCAGTAGTGTCCTCTCTTCGGGGGAGCAGTTCTTC - TRBJ2-1 TRBV19 -
CASSEQGAGTDTQYF TGTGCCAGCAGCGAGCAGGGGGCCGGGACAGATACGCAGTATTTT - TRBJ2-3 TRBV5-4 TRBD1
CASSLDYRRTNTGELFF TGTGCCAGCAGCTTGGATTACAGGCGCACGAACACCGGGGAGCTGTTTTTT - TRBJ2-2 TRBV5-4 -
CASSYTLAGQETQYF TGTGCCAGCAGTTACACTCTAGCGGGGCAAGAGACCCAGTACTTC - TRBJ2-5 TRBV6-5 TRBD2
CASSTDSTGNTIYF TGTGCCAGCAGCACGGACAGTACTGGAAACACCATATATTTT - TRBJ1-3 TRBV7-2 -
CASSLGGANTGELFF TGTGCCAGCAGCTTAGGCGGAGCGAACACCGGGGAGCTGTTTTTT - TRBJ2-2 TRBV7-7 -
CASRLSTNEKLFF TGTGCCAGTAGACTTTCAACTAATGAAAAACTGTTTTTT - TRBJ1-4 TRBV25-1 -
CARRVRQPNQPQHF TGTGCCAGAAGGGTAAGACAGCCAAATCAGCCCCAGCATTTT - TRBJ1-5 TRBV5-3 -
CASREDSAYNSPLHF TGTGCCAGCAGGGAGGACAGTGCATATAATTCACCCCTCCACTTT - TRBJ1-6 TRBV6-4 -
CASSEPARSNSPLHF TGTGCCAGCAGTGAACCGGCCAGGTCAAATTCACCCCTCCACTTT few TRBJ1-6 TRBV2 -
CASSFGGLTYNEQFF TGTGCCAGCAGTTTCGGGGGGTTAACCTACAATGAGCAGTTCTTC - TRBJ2-1 TRBV28 TRBD2
CASSLGSGQGVLTEAFF TGTGCCAGCAGCTTAGGATCAGGACAGGGGGTTTTGACTGAAGCTTTCTTT - TRBJ1-1 TRBV7-9 TRBD1